Below, one T cell receptor (beta chain) is given with its context. CDR1 and CDR2 (germline): ENHRY, SYGVKD. Between the trimmed V and J ends, which lost 6 bases and 7 bases, there was a span of 15 bases. There are 13 residues in the CDR3. The data were taken from a study of blood T cell repertoires in COVID-19. Study in general: Acute-phase and convalescent COVID-19 samples originated in the United States, Italy and Spain. In each case, the material was cDNA or gDNA derived from T cells, B-cell-depleted T cells, or PBMCs.

Source study methods: The assay estimated nucleated cells by amplifying reference gene primers. Sequenced by immunoSEQ multiplex PCR; TCRdb stores in-frame clones only, minus some. V and J calls and clone size are those listed in that table; D and trimming were worked out from the DNA. Seen here are under 150,000 clones, over 75% observed once, and the top ten hold around 9.9%. This receptor was obtained from a man aged 80 or over with acute or convalescent COVID-19. Sequenced material: peripheral blood. V usage is TRBV10-3 and J usage is TRBJ1-2; TRBD1 might be the D (6 bases). CDR3 residues: CAIRYEQGFGYTF. CDR3 sequence (DNA): TGTGCCATCAGGTATGAACAGGGATTTGGCTACACCTTC.